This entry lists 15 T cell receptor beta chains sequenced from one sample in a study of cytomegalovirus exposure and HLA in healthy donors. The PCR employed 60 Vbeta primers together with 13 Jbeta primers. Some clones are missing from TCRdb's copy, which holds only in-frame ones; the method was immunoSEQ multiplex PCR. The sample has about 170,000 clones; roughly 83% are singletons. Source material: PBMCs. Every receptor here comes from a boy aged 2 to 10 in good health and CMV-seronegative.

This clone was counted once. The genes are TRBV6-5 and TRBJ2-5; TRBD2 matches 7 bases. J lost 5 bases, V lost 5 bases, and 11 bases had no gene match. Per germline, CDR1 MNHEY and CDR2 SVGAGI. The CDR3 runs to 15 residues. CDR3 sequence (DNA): TGTGCCAGCAGTCCCCTGGGGGGAGGGCACGAGACCCAGTACTTC. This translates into CASSPLGGGHETQYF.

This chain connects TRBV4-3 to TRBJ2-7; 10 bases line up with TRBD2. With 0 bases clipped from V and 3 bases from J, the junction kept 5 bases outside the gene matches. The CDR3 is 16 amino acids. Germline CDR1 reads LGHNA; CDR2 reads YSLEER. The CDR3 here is CASSQDTSGRVYEQYF. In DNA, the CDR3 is TGCGCCAGCAGCCAAGATACCAGCGGGAGGGTCTACGAGCAGTACTTC.

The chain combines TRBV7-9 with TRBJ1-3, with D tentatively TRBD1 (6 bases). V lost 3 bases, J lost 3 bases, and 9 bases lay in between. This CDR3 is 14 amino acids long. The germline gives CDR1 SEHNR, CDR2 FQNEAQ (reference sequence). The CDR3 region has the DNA TGTGCCAGCAGCTTCCGACAGGATGGAAACACCATATATTTT. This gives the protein CASSFRQDGNTIYF. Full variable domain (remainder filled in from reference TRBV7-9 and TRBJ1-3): DTGVSQNPRHKITKRGQNVTFRCDPISEHNRLYWYRQTLGQGPEFLTYFQNEAQLEKSRLLSDRFSAERPKGSFSTLEIQRTEQGDSAMYLCASSFRQDGNTIYFGEGSWLTVV.

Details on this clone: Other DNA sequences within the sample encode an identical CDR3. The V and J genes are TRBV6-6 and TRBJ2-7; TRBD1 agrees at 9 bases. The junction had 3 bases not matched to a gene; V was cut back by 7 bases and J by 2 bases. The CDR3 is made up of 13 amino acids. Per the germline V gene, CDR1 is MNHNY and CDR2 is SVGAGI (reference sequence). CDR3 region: CASTGTGTYEQYF. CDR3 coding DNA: TGTGCCAGCACCGGGACAGGGACCTACGAGCAGTACTTC.

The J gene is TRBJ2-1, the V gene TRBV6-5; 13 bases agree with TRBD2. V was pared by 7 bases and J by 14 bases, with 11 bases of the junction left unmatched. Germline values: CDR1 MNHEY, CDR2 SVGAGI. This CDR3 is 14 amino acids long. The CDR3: CASKGLAGSEREFF. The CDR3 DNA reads TGTGCCAGCAAGGGACTAGCGGGATCAGAGCGGGAGTTCTTC.

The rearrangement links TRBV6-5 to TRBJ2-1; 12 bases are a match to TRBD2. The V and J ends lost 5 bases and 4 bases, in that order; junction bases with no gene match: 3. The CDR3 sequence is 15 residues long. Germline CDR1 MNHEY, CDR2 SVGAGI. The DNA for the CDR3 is TGTGCCAGCAGTCAACTAGCGGGGGGTTACAATGAGCAGTTCTTC. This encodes CASSQLAGGYNEQFF.

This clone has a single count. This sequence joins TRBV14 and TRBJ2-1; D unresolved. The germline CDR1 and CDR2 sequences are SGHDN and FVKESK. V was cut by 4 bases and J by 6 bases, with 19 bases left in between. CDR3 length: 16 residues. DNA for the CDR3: TGTGCCAGCAGCCCTTCCTCAGCGCGCAATGCCAATGAGCAGTTCTTC. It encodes CASSPSSARNANEQFF.

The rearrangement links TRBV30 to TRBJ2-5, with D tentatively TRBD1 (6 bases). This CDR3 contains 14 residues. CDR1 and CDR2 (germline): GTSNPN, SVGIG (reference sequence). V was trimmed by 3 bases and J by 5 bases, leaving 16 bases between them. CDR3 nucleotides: TGTGCCTGGAGCGCAGCAGGGGTACGGGAGACCCAGTACTTC. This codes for CAWSAAGVRETQYF.

CDR3 sequence (DNA): TGTGCCAGCAGCGTCCAGGGGGCCTCCTACAATGAGCAGTTCTTC. Protein: CASSVQGASYNEQFF. The rearrangement uses TRBV7-2 and TRBJ2-1, with 8 bases matching TRBD1. The CDR3 contains 15 residues. After removal of 5 bases from V and 0 bases from J, the junction contained 3 bases not matched to a gene. The germline CDR1 and CDR2 sequences are SGHTA and FQGNSA.

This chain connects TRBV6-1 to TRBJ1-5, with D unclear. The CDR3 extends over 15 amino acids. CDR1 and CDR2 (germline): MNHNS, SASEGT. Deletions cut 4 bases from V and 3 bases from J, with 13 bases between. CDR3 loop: CASSGGGRANQPQHF. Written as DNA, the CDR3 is TGTGCCAGCAGTGGAGGTGGGAGGGCCAATCAGCCCCAGCATTTT.

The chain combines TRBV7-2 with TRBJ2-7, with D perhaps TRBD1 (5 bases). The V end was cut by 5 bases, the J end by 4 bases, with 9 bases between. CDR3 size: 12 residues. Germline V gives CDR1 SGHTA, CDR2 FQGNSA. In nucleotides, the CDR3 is TGTGCCAGCAGCCGCGACAGATACGAGCAGTACGTC. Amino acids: CASSRDRYEQYV.

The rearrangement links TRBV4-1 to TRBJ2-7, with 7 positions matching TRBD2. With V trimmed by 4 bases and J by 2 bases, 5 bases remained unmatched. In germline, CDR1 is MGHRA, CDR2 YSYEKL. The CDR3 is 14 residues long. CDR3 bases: TGCGCCAGCAGCCCCCTAGCGGCCGCCTACGAGCAGTACTTC. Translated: CASSPLAAAYEQYF.

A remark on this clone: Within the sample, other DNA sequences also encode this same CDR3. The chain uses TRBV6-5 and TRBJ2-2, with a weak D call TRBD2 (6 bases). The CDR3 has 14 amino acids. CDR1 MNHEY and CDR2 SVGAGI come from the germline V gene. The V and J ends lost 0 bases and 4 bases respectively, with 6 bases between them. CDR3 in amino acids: CASSYSGGTGELFF. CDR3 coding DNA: TGTGCCAGCAGTTACTCGGGGGGCACCGGGGAGCTGTTTTTT.

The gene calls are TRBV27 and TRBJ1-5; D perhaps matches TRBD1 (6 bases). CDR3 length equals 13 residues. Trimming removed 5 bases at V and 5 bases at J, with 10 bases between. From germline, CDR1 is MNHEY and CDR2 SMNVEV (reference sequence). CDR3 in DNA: TGTGCCAGCAGTCCAGCAGGGGATCAGCCCCAGCATTTT. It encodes CASSPAGDQPQHF.

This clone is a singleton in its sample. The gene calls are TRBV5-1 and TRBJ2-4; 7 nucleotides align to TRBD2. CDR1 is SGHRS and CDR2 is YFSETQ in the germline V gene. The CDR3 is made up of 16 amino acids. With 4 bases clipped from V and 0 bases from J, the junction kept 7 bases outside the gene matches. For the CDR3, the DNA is TGCGCCAGCAGCCACGGGACTACTCTAGCCAAAAACATTCAGTACTTC. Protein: CASSHGTTLAKNIQYF.